Each of the 3 T cell receptor beta chains below was sequenced from the same sample in a study of OX40 agonist ivuxolimab in advanced cancers. The assay was immunoSEQ multiplex PCR, and TCRdb's table has in-frame clones only and misses some. The data show fewer than 85,000 clones, approximately 86% seen once. The source material was CD4+ or CD8+ T cells sorted from blood, sampled in a trial of the OX40 agonist ivuxolimab. These receptors were obtained from an adult with an advanced solid tumor such as melanoma, head and neck, liver or kidney cancer.

The J gene is TRBJ1-2, the V gene TRBV18, with TRBD1 matching over 9 bases. The ends lost 7 bases at V and 1 base at J; junction bases unmatched: 13. CDR1 is KGHSH and CDR2 is LQKENI in the germline V gene. This CDR3 is 17 amino acids long. The CDR3 reads CASLRSTGGFDNYGYTF. DNA of the CDR3: TGTGCCAGCTTAAGGTCGACAGGGGGGTTCGATAACTATGGCTACACCTTC. Drawing the rest from reference TRBV18 and TRBJ1-2, the complete variable domain is NAGVMQNPRHLVRRRGQEARLRCSPMKGHSHVYWYRQLPEEGLKFMVYLQKENIIDESGMPKERFSAEFPKEGPSILRIQQVVRGDSAAYFCASLRSTGGFDNYGYTFGSGTRLTVV.

The J gene is TRBJ1-3, the V gene TRBV19; no firm D call. The germline V and J ends were trimmed by 3 bases and 0 bases, with 9 bases remaining between them. The CDR3 sequence is 15 residues long. Germline loops: CDR1 LNHDA, CDR2 SQIVND (reference sequence). The chain's CDR3 is CASSMRPSSGNTIYF. DNA of the CDR3: TGTGCCAGTAGTATGCGACCAAGCTCTGGAAACACCATATATTTT.

The count of this clone is one. The J gene is TRBJ1-4, the V gene TRBV29-1; no definite D call. Germline V gene sequence: CDR1 SQVTM, CDR2 ANQGSEA. CDR3 size: 13 residues. V lost 4 bases and J 3 bases, leaving 9 bases between the germline ends. CDR3 protein: CSVAGGANEKLFF. CDR3 coding DNA: TGCAGCGTTGCTGGTGGGGCTAATGAAAAACTGTTTTTT.